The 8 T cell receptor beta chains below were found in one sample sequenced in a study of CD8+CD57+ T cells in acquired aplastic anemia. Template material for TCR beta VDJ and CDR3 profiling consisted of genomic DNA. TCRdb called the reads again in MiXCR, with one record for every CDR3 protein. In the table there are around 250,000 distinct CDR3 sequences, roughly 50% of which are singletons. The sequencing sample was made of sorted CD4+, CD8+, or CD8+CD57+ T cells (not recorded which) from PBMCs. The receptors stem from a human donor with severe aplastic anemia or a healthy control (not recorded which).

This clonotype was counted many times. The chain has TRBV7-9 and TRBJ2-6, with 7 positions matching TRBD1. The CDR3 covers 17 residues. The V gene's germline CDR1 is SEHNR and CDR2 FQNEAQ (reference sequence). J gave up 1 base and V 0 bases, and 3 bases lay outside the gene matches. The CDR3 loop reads CASSLARQGSGANVLTF. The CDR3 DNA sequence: TGTGCCAGCAGCTTAGCCAGACAGGGATCTGGGGCCAACGTCCTGACTTTC.

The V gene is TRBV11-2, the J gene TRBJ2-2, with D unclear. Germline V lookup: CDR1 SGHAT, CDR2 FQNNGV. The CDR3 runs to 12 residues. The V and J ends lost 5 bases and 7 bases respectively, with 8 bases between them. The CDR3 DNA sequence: TGTGCCAGCAGCCTATTGGACGGGGAGCTGTTTTTT. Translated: CASSLLDGELFF.

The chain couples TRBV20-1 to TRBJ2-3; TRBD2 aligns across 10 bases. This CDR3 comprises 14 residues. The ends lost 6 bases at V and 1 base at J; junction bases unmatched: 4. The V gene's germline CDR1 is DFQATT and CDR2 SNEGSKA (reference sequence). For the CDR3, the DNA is TGCAGTGCCAAGCGGGGGGGCGGCACAGATACGCAGTATTTT. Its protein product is CSAKRGGGTDTQYF.

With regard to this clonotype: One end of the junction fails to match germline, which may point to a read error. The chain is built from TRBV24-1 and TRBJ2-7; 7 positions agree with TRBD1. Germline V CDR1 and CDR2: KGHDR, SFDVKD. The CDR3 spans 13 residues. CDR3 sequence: CVTSDWQGDEQYF. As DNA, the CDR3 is TGTGTCACCAGCGATTGGCAGGGGGACGAGCAGTACTTC.

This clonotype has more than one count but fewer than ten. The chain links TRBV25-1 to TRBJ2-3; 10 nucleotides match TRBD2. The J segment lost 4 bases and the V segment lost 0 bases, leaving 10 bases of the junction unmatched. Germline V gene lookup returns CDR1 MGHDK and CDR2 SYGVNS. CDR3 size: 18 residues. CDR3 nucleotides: TGTGCCAGCAGTGAATATGGAATAGCGGGAGGTGTAGCAGATACGCAGTATTTT. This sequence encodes CASSEYGIAGGVADTQYF.

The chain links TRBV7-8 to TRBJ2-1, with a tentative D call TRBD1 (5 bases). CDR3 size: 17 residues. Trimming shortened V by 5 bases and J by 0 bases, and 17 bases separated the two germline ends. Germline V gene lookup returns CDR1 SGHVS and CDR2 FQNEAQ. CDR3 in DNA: TGTGCCAGCAGCCCAATACCCGACAGTACCTCCTACAATGAGCAGTTCTTC. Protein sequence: CASSPIPDSTSYNEQFF.

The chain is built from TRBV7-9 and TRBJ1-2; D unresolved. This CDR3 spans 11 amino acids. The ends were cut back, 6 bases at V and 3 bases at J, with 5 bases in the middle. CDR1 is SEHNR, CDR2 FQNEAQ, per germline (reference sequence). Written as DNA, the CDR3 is TGTGCCAGCAGTCGCGACTATGGCTACACCTTC. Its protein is CASSRDYGYTF.

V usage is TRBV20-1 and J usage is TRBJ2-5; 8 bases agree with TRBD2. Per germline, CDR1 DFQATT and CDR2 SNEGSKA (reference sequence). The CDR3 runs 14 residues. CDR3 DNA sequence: TGCAGCAAGATGTCGGGGGGGCCCAGGGAGACCCAGTACTTC. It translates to CSKMSGGPRETQYF.